These T cell receptor beta chains were read from a single sample in a study of blood T cell repertoires in COVID-19. Some clones are missing from TCRdb's copy, which holds only in-frame ones; the method was immunoSEQ multiplex PCR. The table records around 60,000 clones, roughly 84% of them present only once. Sequencing was carried out using peripheral blood. The receptors were gathered from a man between 50 and 59 years old with COVID-19, enrolled during active disease. Each CDR3 is given with its conserved first and last residue. D genes are given only for firm matches. Part of the rows lack a size; the others show once, few, many or a class for expanded clones.

J | D | V | size | DNA | CDR3
TRBJ1-2 | TRBD1 | TRBV30 | - | TGTGCCTGGAGTTTACTAAGGACAGGGAACGATGGCTACACCTTC | CAWSLLRTGNDGYTF
TRBJ2-1 | - | TRBV27 | - | TGTGCCAGCAGTTTAGCGAGCTCCTACAATGAGCAGTTCTTC | CASSLASSYNEQFF
TRBJ2-2 | - | TRBV6-2/TRBV6-3 | - | TGTGCCAGCAGTTACAGGGGCCTGAACACCGGGGAGCTGTTTTTT | CASSYRGLNTGELFF
TRBJ2-3 | - | TRBV10-3 | - | TGTGCCATCAGTGGAGGAGGAGACACAGATACGCAGTATTTT | CAISGGGDTDTQYF
TRBJ2-1 | TRBD1 | TRBV19 | - | TGTGCCAGTAGTCCCAACGGACAGGGTTCTGGTTATGAGCAGTTCTTC | CASSPNGQGSGYEQFF
TRBJ2-7 | - | TRBV9 | few | TGTGCCAGCAGCGTAGTGGGGACACCAGGCGCCGAGCAGTACTTC | CASSVVGTPGAEQYF
TRBJ2-1 | TRBD2 | TRBV5-5 | - | TGTGCCAGCAGCAGGGGAGGGCCGACCAATGAGCAGTTCTTC | CASSRGGPTNEQFF
TRBJ1-1 | - | TRBV9 | - | TGTGCCAGCAGCGTAGTGTCGGGAGGGGGGGCACTGGGTACTGAAGCTTTCTTT | CASSVVSGGGALGTEAFF
TRBJ2-1 | - | TRBV11-3 | - | TGTGCCAGCAGCTTAGGGCAACCGAACAATGAGCAGTTCTTC | CASSLGQPNNEQFF
TRBJ2-7 | TRBD2 | TRBV7-2 | - | TGTGCCAGCAGCTTGCGACTAGCGGGAGGGTACGAGCAGTACTTC | CASSLRLAGGYEQYF
TRBJ2-3 | - | TRBV4-1 | - | TGCGCCAGCAGCCAGGGAGCCCGGCGGGGTAGAAGCACAGATACGCAGTATTTT | CASSQGARRGRSTDTQYF
TRBJ2-4 | - | TRBV6-2/TRBV6-3 | - | TGTGCCAGCACCCCCGGTAACAAAAACATTCAGTACTTC | CASTPGNKNIQYF
TRBJ2-7 | - | TRBV5-1 | - | TGCGCCAGCAGCGATAGCGCCTACGAGCAGTACTTC | CASSDSAYEQYF
TRBJ1-1 | - | TRBV7-3 | once | TGTGCCAGCAGCTTCGGCGGAAACACTGAAGCTTTCTTT | CASSFGGNTEAFF
TRBJ1-6 | - | TRBV2 | - | TGTGCCAGCAGTGAATCCGGGTCAAACTTTTCACCCCTCCACTTT | CASSESGSNFSPLHF
TRBJ2-3 | TRBD1 | TRBV12-5 | - | TGTGCTAGTGGTTTGGTAGGCGGACAGGATATCTATTTT | CASGLVGGQDIYF
TRBJ2-3 | - | TRBV4-1 | - | TGCGCCAGCAGCCAAGAGGGAGTGTCAGATACGCAGTATTTT | CASSQEGVSDTQYF
TRBJ1-1 | - | TRBV7-2 | - | TGTGCCAGCAGCTCGGGGGGGGGAGATCAGGCTGAAGCTTTCTTT | CASSSGGGDQAEAFF
TRBJ1-1 | - | TRBV5-1 | - | TGCGCCAGCAGCCCCGGAGGGGCGGTTGAAGCTTTCTTT | CASSPGGAVEAFF
TRBJ1-1 | - | TRBV7-3 | - | TGTGCCAGCAGCGACGCAGGGTTTGGGAACACTGAAGCTTTCTTT | CASSDAGFGNTEAFF
TRBJ1-2 | - | TRBV3-1/TRBV3-2 | - | TGTGCCAGCAGCCAAAACAGGGCTGGTGGCTACACCTTC | CASSQNRAGGYTF
TRBJ1-4 | - | TRBV15 | few | TGTGCCACCAGCAGAGAGCGGTCAGGGTTTGAAAAACTGTTTTTT | CATSRERSGFEKLFF
TRBJ2-1 | - | TRBV6-5 | - | TGTGCCAGCAGTTTTAGGAGTGAGTACAATGAGCAGTTCTTC | CASSFRSEYNEQFF
TRBJ1-2 | TRBD1 | TRBV6-5 | - | TGTGCCACTCTAAGGTTGGACAGGGTTTTCACCTTC | CATLRLDRVFTF
TRBJ2-1 | - | TRBV19 | - | TGTGCCAGTAGTATAGTCGTCAGGGGCAATGAGCAGTTCTTC | CASSIVVRGNEQFF
TRBJ2-1 | TRBD2 | TRBV28 | - | TGTGCCAGCATCGAAGGGACTAGCGGCGGGTATGAGCAGTTCTTC | CASIEGTSGGYEQFF
TRBJ1-2 | - | TRBV28 | - | TGTGCCAGCAGTTTGAGACAGGTAGATGGCTACACCTTC | CASSLRQVDGYTF
TRBJ2-3 | - | TRBV4-3 | - | TGCGCCAGCAGCCAAGAAAGTCTAGCAGGCACAGATACGCAGTATTTT | CASSQESLAGTDTQYF
TRBJ2-7 | - | TRBV28 | - | TGTGCCAGCAGTCCCTTCTCAGACAGGATAATTCACTACGAGCAGTACTTC | CASSPFSDRIIHYEQYF
TRBJ1-4 | - | TRBV28 | once | TGTGCCAGCAGCTCGGCCCCTAGGGAGGCAACTAATGAAAAACTGTTTTTT | CASSSAPREATNEKLFF
TRBJ2-4 | - | TRBV20-1 | - | TGCAGTGCTAGTGTGCTACTTAAAGCCCGTGACATTCAGTACTTC | CSASVLLKARDIQYF
TRBJ2-1 | TRBD1 | TRBV11-2 | - | TGTGCCAGCAGAACAGGGGGTAGGAAAACGTACAATGAGCAGTTCTTC | CASRTGGRKTYNEQFF
TRBJ2-1 | TRBD2 | TRBV4-2 | few | TGTGCCAGCAGCCAAGATGCGGCTAGCGGGAGCGATGAGCAGTTCTTC | CASSQDAASGSDEQFF
TRBJ1-4 | - | TRBV18 | - | TGTGCCAGCTCACCTCAGGGGTCTAATGAAAAACTGTTTTTT | CASSPQGSNEKLFF
TRBJ1-5 | - | TRBV7-9 | - | TGTGCCAGCAGCTTAGCCGGGTTCAATCAGCCCCAGCATTTT | CASSLAGFNQPQHF
TRBJ2-7 | TRBD1 | TRBV19 | - | TGTGCCAGTAGTATAAGGGGACAGGGGATCCGCGAGCAGTACTTC | CASSIRGQGIREQYF
TRBJ2-7 | - | TRBV10-1 | - | TGCGCCAGCAGTGAGTATGGTAGCCCTAGCGACGAGCAGTACTTC | CASSEYGSPSDEQYF
TRBJ1-6 | TRBD1 | TRBV27 | few | TGTGCCACCAGGGACAGTTATAATTCACCCCTCCACTTT | CATRDSYNSPLHF
TRBJ2-3 | TRBD2 | TRBV6-4 | - | TGTGCCAGCAGTGATCAGACTAGCGGGAGGATGACGCAGTATTTT | CASSDQTSGRMTQYF
TRBJ1-5 | - | TRBV28 | - | TGTGCCAGCAGTTTCGGGGGACGGGTAGGGCCCCAGCATTTT | CASSFGGRVGPQHF
TRBJ1-6 | - | TRBV6-1 | - | TGTGCCAGCAGTGAGGCAGGGGAGAATAATTCACCCCTCCACTTT | CASSEAGENNSPLHF
TRBJ1-2 | TRBD1 | TRBV3-1/TRBV3-2 | once | TGTGCCAGCAGCCAAGGACAGGGAGAATACTATGGCTACACCTTC | CASSQGQGEYYGYTF
TRBJ2-7 | TRBD2 | TRBV6-5 | - | TGTGCCAGCAGAACGATGATTGGGATGGGAGGGGAGCAGTACTTC | CASRTMIGMGGEQYF
TRBJ2-3 | - | TRBV4-2 | - | TGTGCCAGCAGCCAAGATCACGGACAGCTTATTCGGGATACGCAGTATTTT | CASSQDHGQLIRDTQYF
TRBJ2-1 | - | TRBV28 | - | TGTGCCACCTCGGACAACTCCTACAATGAGCAGTTCTTC | CATSDNSYNEQFF
TRBJ1-3 | - | TRBV28 | - | TGTGCCAGCAGTTTATACGGTCCAACTGGAAACACCATATATTTT | CASSLYGPTGNTIYF
TRBJ2-5 | - | TRBV9 | - | TGTGCCAGCAGCTCCTATGGGGGAGGAGAGACCCAGTACTTC | CASSSYGGGETQYF
TRBJ2-5 | - | TRBV7-2 | - | TGTGCCAGCAGCTTTGCGCCCCTTAAAGAGACCCAGTACTTC | CASSFAPLKETQYF
TRBJ2-3 | - | TRBV5-1 | - | TGCGCCAGCAGCTTGGGGGGGGGCACAGATACGCAGTATTTT | CASSLGGGTDTQYF
TRBJ2-7 | TRBD1 | TRBV3-1/TRBV3-2 | - | TGTGCCAGCAGCCATGCCGGGGACAGGGGCTACGAGCAGTACTTC | CASSHAGDRGYEQYF